This record covers a single TCR beta chain. Participants were aged about 18 to 95 years, lived in over 20 US areas, and enrolled virtually. The data were taken from a study of blood T cell repertoires in COVID-19. Study at large: Whether acute or convalescent, the COVID-19 samples came from the United States, Italy and Spain.

The assay was immunoSEQ multiplex PCR, and TCRdb's table has in-frame clones only and misses some. The data contain approximately 200,000 clones, approximately 84% of them seen just once; the ten biggest clones take up 3% to 3.5%. Germline V gives CDR1 LGHNA, CDR2 YNFKEQ. V lost 6 bases to trimming and J lost 3 bases, with 23 bases between them. CDR3 size: 18 residues. Specimen: PBMCs or T cells enriched from blood (not recorded which). V usage is TRBV4-2 and J usage is TRBJ1-4; tentative D call: TRBD1 (5 bases). The TCR was taken from a woman under 40 who had recovered from COVID-19. Here the CDR3 DNA reads TGTGCCAGCAGGCCCCGGGGCGTTGCGGGGACCCCTAATGAAAAACTGTTTTTT. This sequence encodes CASRPRGVAGTPNEKLFF.